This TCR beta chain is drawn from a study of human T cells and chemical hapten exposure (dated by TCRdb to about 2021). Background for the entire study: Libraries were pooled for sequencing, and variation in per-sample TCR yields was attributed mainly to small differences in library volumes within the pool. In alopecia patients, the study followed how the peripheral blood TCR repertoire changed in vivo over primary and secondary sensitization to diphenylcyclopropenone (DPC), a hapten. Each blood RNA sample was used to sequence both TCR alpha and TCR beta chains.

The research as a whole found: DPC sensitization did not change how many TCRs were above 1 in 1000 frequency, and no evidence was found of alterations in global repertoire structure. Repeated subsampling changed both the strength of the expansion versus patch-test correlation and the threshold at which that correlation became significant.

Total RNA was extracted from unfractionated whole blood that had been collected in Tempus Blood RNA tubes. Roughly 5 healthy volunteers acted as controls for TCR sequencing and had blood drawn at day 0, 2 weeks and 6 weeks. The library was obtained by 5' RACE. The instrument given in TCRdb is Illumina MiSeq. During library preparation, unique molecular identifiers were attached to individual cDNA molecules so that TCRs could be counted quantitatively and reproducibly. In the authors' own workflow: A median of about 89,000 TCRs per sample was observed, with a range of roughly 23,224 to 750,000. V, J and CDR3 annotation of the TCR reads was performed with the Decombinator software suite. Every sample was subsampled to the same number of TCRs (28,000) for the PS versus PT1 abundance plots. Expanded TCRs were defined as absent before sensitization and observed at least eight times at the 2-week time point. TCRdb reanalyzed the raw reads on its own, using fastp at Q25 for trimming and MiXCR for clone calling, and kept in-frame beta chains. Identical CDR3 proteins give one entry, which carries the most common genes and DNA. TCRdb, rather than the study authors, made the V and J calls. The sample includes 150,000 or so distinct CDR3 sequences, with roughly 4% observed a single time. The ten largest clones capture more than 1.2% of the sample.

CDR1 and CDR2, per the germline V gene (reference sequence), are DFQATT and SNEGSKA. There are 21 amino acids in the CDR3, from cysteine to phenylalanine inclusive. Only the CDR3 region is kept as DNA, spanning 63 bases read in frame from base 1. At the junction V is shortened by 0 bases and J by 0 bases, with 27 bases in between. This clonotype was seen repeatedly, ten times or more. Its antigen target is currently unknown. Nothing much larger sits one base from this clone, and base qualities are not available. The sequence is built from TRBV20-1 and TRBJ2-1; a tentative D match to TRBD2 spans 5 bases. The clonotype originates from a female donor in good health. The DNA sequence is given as TGCAGTGCTAGAGACCCCCAGAGAGGGATGCGGTCGTCCTACTCCTACAATGAGCAGTTCTTC. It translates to CSARDPQRGMRSSYSYNEQFF.